One and the same sample provided the 9 T cell receptor beta chains below, sequenced in a study of T cell responses to AZD1222 COVID-19 vaccine. Profiling relied on immunoSEQ multiplex PCR, and the TCRdb table lists in-frame clones only, not all of them. The table records 90,000 to 150,000 clones, 70% to 90% of them present only once. Sample: peripheral blood, taken 28 days after the second AZD1222 dose. The receptors derive from an adult who received the AZD1222 COVID-19 vaccine.

The V call is TRBV27, the J call TRBJ1-1, with D possibly TRBD1 on 5 matching bases. CDR1 is MNHEY and CDR2 is SMNVEV in the germline V gene (reference sequence). V lost 5 bases and J 3 bases, leaving 7 bases between the germline ends. This CDR3 region has 12 residues. CDR3 residues: CASSQGHTEAFF. Here the CDR3 DNA reads TGTGCCAGCAGTCAGGGACACACTGAAGCTTTCTTT.

The chain carries TRBV6-5 and TRBJ1-5; TRBD1 aligns across 7 bases. Germline CDR1 reads MNHEY; CDR2 reads SVGAGI. CDR3 size: 15 residues. Losses at the gene ends were 6 bases for V and 2 bases for J; bases not matched to a gene: 7. This CDR3 is CASRAGQEGNQPQHF. For the CDR3, the DNA is TGTGCCAGCAGAGCAGGACAGGAGGGCAATCAGCCCCAGCATTTT.

This chain uses TRBV7-3 with TRBJ2-2, with 7 bases identical to TRBD2. V lost 8 bases, J lost 4 bases, and 10 bases stayed unmatched. The germline V gene encodes CDR1 SGHTA and CDR2 FQGTGA. The CDR3 runs 15 residues. This CDR3 is CASQPAGEGTGELFF. In DNA, the CDR3 is TGTGCCAGCCAACCGGCGGGAGAGGGCACCGGGGAGCTGTTTTTT.

J is TRBJ1-5 and V is TRBV5-1, with D hard to call. CDR3 size: 14 residues. Trimming took off 0 bases at V and 4 bases at J, with 8 bases between the two ends. Germline loops: CDR1 SGHRS, CDR2 YFSETQ. The CDR3, as DNA: TGCGCCAGCAGCTTGGATGGGGTGAATCAGCCCCAGCATTTT. Encoded protein: CASSLDGVNQPQHF. The full variable domain, its missing parts supplied by reference TRBV5-1 and TRBJ1-5, is KAGVTQTPRYLIKTRGQQVTLSCSPISGHRSVSWYQQTPGQGLQFLFEYFSETQRNKGNFPGRFSGRQFSNSRSEMNVSTLELGDSALYLCASSLDGVNQPQHFGDGTRLSIL.

This clone was found a few times. The chain links TRBV7-2 to TRBJ2-2; unclear D gene. Germline V gene data show CDR1 as SGHTA and CDR2 as FQGNSA. V was clipped by 4 bases and J by 7 bases, with 13 bases between them. The CDR3 contains 14 residues. Here the CDR3 DNA reads TGTGCCAGCAGCTCGAGCGTAAGATTCGGGGAGCTGTTTTTT. This codes for CASSSSVRFGELFF.

The rearrangement joins TRBV7-3 to TRBJ1-1; tentatively, D is TRBD1 (5 bases). The CDR3 totals 14 residues. Germline assignment: CDR1 SGHTA and CDR2 FQGTGA. Trimming shortened V by 5 bases and J by 4 bases, and 14 bases separated the two germline ends. The CDR3 loop reads CASSNRRGGTEAFF. The CDR3 DNA sequence: TGTGCCAGCAGCAATAGGCGGGGCGGCACTGAAGCTTTCTTT.

This clone was counted a single time. This chain links TRBV5-6 with TRBJ1-2, with 9 bases aligning to TRBD1. CDR1 is SGHDT and CDR2 is YYEEEE in the germline V gene. This CDR3 comprises 13 residues. Trimming removed 4 bases from V and 6 bases from J; junction bases left unmatched: 4. Here the CDR3 reads CASSDTGGNGYTF. The CDR3 DNA sequence: TGTGCCAGCAGCGACACAGGGGGCAATGGCTACACCTTC.

The chain combines TRBV6-2 or TRBV6-3 with TRBJ2-3; D not resolved. The CDR3 spans 15 residues. With 5 bases removed from V and 6 bases from J, the gap between germline ends came to 18 bases. The V gene's germline CDR1 is MNHEY and CDR2 SVGEGT. For the CDR3, the DNA is TGTGCCAGCAGTCACTACCACCTTTCCGAGGATACGCAGTATTTT. Translating it yields CASSHYHLSEDTQYF.

The chain carries TRBV12-5 and TRBJ1-1; 12 bases line up with TRBD1. The CDR3 is made up of 19 amino acids. J was trimmed by 0 bases and V by 1 base; bases with no gene match: 9. Germline V gives CDR1 LGHNT, CDR2 FRNRAP. The CDR3 bases are TGTGCTAGTGGTTTGGGCGGGACAGGGGGCAATAGGATGAACACTGAAGCTTTCTTT. Translation gives CASGLGGTGGNRMNTEAFF.